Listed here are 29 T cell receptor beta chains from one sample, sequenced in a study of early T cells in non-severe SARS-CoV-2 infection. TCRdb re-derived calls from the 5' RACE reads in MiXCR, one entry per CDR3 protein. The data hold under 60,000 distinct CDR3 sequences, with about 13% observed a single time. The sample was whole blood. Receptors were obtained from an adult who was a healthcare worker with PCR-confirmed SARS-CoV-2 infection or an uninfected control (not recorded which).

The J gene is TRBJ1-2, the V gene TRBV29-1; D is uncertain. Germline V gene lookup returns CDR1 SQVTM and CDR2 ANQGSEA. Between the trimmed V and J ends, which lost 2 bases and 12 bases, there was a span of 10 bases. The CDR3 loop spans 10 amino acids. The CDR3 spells CSVEHGSHTF. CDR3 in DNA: TGCAGCGTTGAACACGGGTCCCACACCTTC.

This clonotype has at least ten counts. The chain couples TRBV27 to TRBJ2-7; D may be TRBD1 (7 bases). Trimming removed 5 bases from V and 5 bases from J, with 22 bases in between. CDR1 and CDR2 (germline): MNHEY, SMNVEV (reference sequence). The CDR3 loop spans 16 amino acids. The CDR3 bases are TGTGCCAGCAGTCATCACTGGCGGGACAGACCTAACGAGCAGTACTTC. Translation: CASSHHWRDRPNEQYF.

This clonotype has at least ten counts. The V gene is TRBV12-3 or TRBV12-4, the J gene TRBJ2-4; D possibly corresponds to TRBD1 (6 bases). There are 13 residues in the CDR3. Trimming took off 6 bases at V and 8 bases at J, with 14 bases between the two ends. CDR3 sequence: CASSLAQGYIQYF. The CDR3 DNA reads TGTGCCAGCAGCCTCGCGCAGGGGTACATTCAGTACTTC.

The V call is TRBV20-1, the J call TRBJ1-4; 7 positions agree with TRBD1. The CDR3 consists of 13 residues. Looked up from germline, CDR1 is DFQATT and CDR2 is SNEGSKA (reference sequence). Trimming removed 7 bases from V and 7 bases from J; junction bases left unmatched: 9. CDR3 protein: CSGREGAGEKLFF. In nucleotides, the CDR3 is TGCAGTGGCCGTGAGGGGGCAGGTGAAAAACTGTTTTTT.

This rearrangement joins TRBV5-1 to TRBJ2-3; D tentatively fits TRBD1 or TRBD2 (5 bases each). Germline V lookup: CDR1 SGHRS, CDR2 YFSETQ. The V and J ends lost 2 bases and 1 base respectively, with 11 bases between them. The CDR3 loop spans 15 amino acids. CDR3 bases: TGCGCCAGCAGCTTACGGGGCGATGGCACAGATACGCAGTATTTT. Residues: CASSLRGDGTDTQYF.

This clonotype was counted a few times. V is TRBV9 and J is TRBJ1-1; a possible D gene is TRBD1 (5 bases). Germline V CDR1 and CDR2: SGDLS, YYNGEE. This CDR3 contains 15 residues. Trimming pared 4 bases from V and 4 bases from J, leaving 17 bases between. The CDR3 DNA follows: TGTGCCAGCAGCCTACGTGGGGGTGGTACCACTGAAGCTTTCTTT. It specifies CASSLRGGGTTEAFF.

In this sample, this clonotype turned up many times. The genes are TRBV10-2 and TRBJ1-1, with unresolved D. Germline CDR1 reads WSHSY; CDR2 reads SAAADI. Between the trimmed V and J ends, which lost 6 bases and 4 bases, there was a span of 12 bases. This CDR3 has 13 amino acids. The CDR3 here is CASRVGIFTEAFF. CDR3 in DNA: TGCGCCAGCAGAGTAGGAATCTTCACTGAAGCTTTCTTT.

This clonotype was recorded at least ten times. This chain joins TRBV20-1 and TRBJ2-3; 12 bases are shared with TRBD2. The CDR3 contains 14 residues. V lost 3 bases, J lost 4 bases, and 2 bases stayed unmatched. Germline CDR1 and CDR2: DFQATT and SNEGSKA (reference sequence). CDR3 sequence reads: CSARASGRADTQYF. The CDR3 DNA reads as TGCAGTGCTAGGGCTAGCGGGAGGGCAGATACGCAGTATTTT.

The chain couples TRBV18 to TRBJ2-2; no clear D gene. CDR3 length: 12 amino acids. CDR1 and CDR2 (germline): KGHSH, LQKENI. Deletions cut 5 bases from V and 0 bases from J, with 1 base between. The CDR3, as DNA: TGTGCCAGCTCAACGAACACCGGGGAGCTGTTTTTT. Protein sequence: CASSTNTGELFF.

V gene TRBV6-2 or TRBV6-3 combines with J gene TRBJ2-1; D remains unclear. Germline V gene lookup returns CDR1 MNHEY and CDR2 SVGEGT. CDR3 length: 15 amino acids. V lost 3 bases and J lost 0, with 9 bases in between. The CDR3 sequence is CASSYRVSSYNEQFF. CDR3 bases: TGTGCCAGCAGTTATAGGGTGAGCTCCTACAATGAGCAGTTCTTC.

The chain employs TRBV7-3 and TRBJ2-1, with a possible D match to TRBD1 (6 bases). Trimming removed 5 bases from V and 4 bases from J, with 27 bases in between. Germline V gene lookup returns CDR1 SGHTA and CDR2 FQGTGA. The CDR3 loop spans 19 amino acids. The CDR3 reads CASSIPTRQGRIGYNEQFF. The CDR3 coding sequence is TGTGCCAGCAGCATACCCACCCGGCAGGGGCGTATAGGGTACAATGAGCAGTTCTTC.

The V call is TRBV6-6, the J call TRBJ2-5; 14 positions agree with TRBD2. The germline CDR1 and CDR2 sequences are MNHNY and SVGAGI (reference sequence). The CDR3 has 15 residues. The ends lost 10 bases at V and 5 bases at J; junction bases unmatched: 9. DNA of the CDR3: TGTGCCACCTTCGGACTAGCGGGGGGAAAGGAGACCCAGTACTTC. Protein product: CATFGLAGGKETQYF.

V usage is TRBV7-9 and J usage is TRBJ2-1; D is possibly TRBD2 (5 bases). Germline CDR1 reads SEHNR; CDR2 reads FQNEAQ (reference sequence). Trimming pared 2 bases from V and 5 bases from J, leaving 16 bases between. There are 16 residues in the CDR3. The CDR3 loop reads CASSLIGSGLHNEQFF. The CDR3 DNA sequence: TGTGCCAGCAGCTTAATAGGATCGGGGTTACACAATGAGCAGTTCTTC.

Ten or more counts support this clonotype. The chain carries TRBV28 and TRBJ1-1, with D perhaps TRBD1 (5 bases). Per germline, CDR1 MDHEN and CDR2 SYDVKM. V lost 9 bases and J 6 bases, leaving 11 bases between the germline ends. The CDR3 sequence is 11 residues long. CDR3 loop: CASTGEPEAFF. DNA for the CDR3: TGTGCCAGTACAGGTGAACCTGAAGCTTTCTTT.

The CDR3, as DNA: TGTGCCAGCAGCCTGCTGGCTAGCGGCGAGCAGTACTTC. Its protein is CASSLLASGEQYF. The rearrangement links TRBV11-2 to TRBJ2-7, with 7 bases that match TRBD2. V dropped 5 bases and J dropped 6; count of bases not matched to a gene: 7. Germline CDR1 reads SGHAT; CDR2 reads FQNNGV. The CDR3 spans 13 residues.

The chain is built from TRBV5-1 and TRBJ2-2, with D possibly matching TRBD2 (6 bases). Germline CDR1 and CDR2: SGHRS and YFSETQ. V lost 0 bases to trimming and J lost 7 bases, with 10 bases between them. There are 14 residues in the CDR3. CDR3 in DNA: TGCGCCAGCAGCTTGGAACTAGCCGGCGGGGAGCTGTTTTTT. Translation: CASSLELAGGELFF. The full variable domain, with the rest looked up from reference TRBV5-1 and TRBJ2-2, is KAGVTQTPRYLIKTRGQQVTLSCSPISGHRSVSWYQQTPGQGLQFLFEYFSETQRNKGNFPGRFSGRQFSNSRSEMNVSTLELGDSALYLCASSLELAGGELFFGEGSRLTVL.

CDR3 in DNA: TGTGCCAGCAGCCATCAGGTAGCGGGGTACACAGATACGCAGTATTTT. Translation gives CASSHQVAGYTDTQYF. J is TRBJ2-3 and V is TRBV4-2, with 8 nucleotides matching TRBD2. This CDR3 comprises 16 residues. The V segment lost 3 bases and the J segment 2 bases; nucleotides outside the gene matches: 7. Germline V gene data show CDR1 as LGHNA and CDR2 as YNFKEQ.

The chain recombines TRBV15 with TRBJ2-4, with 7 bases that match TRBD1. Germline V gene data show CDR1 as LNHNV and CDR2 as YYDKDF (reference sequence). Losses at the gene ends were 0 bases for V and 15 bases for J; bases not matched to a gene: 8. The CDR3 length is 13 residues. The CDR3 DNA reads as TGTGCCACCAGCAGAGATTACAGGGGAAACGTGTACTTC. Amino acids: CATSRDYRGNVYF.

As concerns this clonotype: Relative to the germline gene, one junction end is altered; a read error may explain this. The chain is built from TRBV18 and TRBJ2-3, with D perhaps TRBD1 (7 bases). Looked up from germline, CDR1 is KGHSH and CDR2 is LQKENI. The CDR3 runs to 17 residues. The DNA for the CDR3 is TGTACCAGCTCACCCCTCCGGGCAGGGGGGATGGCAGATACGCAGTATTTT. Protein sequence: CTSSPLRAGGMADTQYF.

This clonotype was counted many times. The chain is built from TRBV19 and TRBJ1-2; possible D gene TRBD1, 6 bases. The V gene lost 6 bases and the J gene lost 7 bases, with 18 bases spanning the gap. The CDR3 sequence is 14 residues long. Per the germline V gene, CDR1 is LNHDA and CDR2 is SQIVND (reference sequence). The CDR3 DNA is TGTGCCAGTAGCATTACCGGGACACGGTCTGGCTACACCTTC. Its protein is CASSITGTRSGYTF.

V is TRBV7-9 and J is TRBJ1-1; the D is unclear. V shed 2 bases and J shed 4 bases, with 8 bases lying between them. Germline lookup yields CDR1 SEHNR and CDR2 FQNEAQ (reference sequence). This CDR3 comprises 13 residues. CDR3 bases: TGTGCCAGCAGCTTAAGTACCGCCACTGAAGCTTTCTTT. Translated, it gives CASSLSTATEAFF.

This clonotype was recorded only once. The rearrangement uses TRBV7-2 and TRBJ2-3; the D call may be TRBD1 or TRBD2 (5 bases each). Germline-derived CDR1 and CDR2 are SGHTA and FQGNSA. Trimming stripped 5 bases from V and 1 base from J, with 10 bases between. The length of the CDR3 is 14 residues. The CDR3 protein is CASSPLGGTDTQYF. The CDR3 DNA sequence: TGTGCCAGCAGCCCCCTGGGGGGCACAGATACGCAGTATTTT. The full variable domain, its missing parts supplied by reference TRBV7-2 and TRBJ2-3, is GAGVSQSPSNKVTEKGKDVELRCDPISGHTALYWYRQSLGQGLEFLIYFQGNSAPDKSGLPSDRFSAERTGGSVSTLTIQRTQQEDSAVYLCASSPLGGTDTQYFGPGTRLTVL.

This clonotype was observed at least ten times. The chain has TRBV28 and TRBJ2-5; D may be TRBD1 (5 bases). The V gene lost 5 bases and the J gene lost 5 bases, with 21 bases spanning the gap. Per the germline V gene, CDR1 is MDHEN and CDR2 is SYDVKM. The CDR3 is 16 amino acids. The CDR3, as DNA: TGTGCCAGCAGTCTGTCCTTGGAAGGGGCCCGGGAGACCCAGTACTTC. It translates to CASSLSLEGARETQYF.

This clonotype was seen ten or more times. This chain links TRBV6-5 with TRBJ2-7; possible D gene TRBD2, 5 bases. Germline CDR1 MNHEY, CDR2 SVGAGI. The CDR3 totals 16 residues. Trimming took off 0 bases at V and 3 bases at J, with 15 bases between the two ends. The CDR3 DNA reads TGTGCCAGCAGTTACTCGTCCGGAGATCGGGACTACGAGCAGTACTTC. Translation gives CASSYSSGDRDYEQYF.

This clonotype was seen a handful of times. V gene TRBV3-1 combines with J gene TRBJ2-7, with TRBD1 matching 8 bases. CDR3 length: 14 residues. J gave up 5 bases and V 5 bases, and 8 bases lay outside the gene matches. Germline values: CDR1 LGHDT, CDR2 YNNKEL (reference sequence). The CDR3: CASSLHRGRNEQYF. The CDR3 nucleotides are TGTGCCAGCAGCTTACACAGGGGGAGGAACGAGCAGTACTTC.

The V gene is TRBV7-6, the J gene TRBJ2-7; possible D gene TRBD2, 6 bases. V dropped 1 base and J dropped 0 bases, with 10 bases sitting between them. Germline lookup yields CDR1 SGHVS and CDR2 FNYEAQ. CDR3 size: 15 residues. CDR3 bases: TGTGCCAGCAGCTTAGTAGCGGTTACCTCCTACGAGCAGTACTTC. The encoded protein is CASSLVAVTSYEQYF.

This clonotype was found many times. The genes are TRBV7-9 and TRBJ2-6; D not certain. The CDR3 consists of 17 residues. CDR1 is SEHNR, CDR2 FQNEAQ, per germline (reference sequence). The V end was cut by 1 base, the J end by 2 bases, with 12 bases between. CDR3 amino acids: CASSLGAWQAGANVLTF. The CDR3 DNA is TGTGCCAGCAGCTTAGGAGCTTGGCAGGCTGGGGCCAACGTCCTGACTTTC.

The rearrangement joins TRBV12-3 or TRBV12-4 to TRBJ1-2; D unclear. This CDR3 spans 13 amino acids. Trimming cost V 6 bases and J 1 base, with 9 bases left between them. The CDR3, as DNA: TGTGCCAGCAGCCCAGGTGATAACTATGGCTACACCTTC. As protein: CASSPGDNYGYTF.

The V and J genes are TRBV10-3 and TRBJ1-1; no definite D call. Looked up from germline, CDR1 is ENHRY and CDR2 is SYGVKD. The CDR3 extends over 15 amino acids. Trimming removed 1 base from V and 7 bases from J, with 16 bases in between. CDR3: CAISEFGRLGLEAFF. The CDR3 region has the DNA TGTGCCATCAGTGAGTTCGGCAGGCTTGGTCTTGAAGCTTTCTTT.